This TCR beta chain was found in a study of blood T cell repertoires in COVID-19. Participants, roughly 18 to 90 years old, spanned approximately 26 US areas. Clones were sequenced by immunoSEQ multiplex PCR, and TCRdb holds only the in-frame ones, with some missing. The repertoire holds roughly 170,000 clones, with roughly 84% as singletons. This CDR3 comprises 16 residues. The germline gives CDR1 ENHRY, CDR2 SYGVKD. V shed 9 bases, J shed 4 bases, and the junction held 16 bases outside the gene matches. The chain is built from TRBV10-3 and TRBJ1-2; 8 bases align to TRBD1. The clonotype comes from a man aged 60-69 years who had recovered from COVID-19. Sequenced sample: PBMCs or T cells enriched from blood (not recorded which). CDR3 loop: CAISGQVRAVSYGYTF. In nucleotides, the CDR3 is TGTGCCATTTCGGGACAGGTCAGGGCAGTAAGCTATGGCTACACCTTC.